The source of this TCR beta chain is a study of circulating CD8 cells and anti-PD-1 response in melanoma. TCR libraries were prepared from 15 ng of total RNA with the QIAseq Immune Repertoire TCR panel. TCRdb redid the calling of the reads with MiXCR, one entry per CDR3 protein. The table has about 100 distinct CDR3 sequences, 6% to 6.5% seen once; the top ten hold around 68%. Judged by abundance, this clonotype is hyperexpanded. From live CD3+CD8+TCRalphabeta+ cells, four PD-1 and/or TIGIT subsets were sorted. The germline CDR1 and CDR2 sequences are MGHDK and SYGVNS. The CDR3 is 10 residues long. The V and J ends lost 5 bases and 4 bases respectively, with 3 bases between them.

The material was CD8+ T cells from PBMCs, obtained at baseline or after one month of anti-PD-1 therapy (not recorded which). The genes are TRBV25-1 and TRBJ2-7; unclear D gene. The clonotype originates from a human donor with melanoma. The DNA of the CDR3 is TGTGCCAGCAGTTCTTACGAGCAGTACTTC. This translates into CASSSYEQYF.